This T cell receptor beta chain was sequenced for a study of blood T cell repertoires in COVID-19. Overall study context: COVID-19 samples collected from the United States, Italy and Spain covered acute and convalescent phases. Nucleic acid was either cDNA or gDNA, and it came from T cells, B-cell-depleted T cells, or PBMCs.

In the source study's methods: Researchers report that nucleated cell counts were estimated from reference gene primer amplification. Repertoires were generated with immunoSEQ multiplex PCR, while TCRdb's copy carries only in-frame clones and drops some. The DNA was the basis for D and trimming; V, J and clone size are from that table. The sample has 250,000 or so clones; around four fifths are singletons. The sample comprised peripheral blood. The sequence came from a man in his 60s with acute or convalescent COVID-19.

The chain's CDR3 is CASSHGSGGGSTGELFF. The CDR3 nucleotides read TGTGCCAGCAGCCACGGGAGCGGGGGTGGGAGCACCGGGGAGCTGTTTTTT. The V gene is TRBV9, the J gene TRBJ2-2; 8 bases align to TRBD2. This CDR3 spans 17 amino acids. Losses at the gene ends were 4 bases for V and 4 bases for J; bases not matched to a gene: 12. From germline, CDR1 is SGDLS and CDR2 YYNGEE.